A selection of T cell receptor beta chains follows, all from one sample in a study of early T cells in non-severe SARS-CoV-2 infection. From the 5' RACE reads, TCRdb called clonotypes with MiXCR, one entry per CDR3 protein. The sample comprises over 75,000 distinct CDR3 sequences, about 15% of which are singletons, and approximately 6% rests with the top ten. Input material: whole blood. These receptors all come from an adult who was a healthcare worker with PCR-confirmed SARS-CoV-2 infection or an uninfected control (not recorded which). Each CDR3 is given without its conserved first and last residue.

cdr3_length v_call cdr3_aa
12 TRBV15 ATSGEREVKEQF
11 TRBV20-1 SAGDQSTDTQY
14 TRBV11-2 ASSRTRRSSGNTIY
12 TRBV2 ASIRTSGSNEQY
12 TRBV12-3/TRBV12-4 ASSLATSGETQY
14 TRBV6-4 AIQRVMDRGKGEQY
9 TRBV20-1 SATVAVQAF
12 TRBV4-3 ASKLAEYTDTQY
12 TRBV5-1 ASSRTGGTDTQY
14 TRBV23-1 ASSQSSAGGPSEQF
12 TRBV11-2 ASSLDRATGELF
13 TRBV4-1 ASSLDRVAGNTIY
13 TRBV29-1 SVEDLSTNTGELF
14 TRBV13 ASSTSLAASTDTQY
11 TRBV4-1 ASSQFWGNEQF
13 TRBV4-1 ASSQRLAGSYEQY
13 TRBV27 ASSFSTSSYNEQF
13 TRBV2 ASKRRDGAWYEQY
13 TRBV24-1 ATSDLQGGSNEQF
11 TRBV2 ASSDGVQETQY
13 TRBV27 ASSLDGRRTYEQY
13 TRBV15 ATSRGLTPGGELF
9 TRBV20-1 SAIAGRAQY
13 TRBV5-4 ASSLITGVNGEQF
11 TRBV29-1 SVYRGQYYGYT
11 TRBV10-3 AISGTPLETQY
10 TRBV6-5 ASSYGRDTQY
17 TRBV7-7 ASSLRLAGGPATTGELF
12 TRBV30 AWSPAPTAYEQY
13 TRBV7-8 ASSLIGGTTDTQY
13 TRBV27 ASSKTGGLVYEQY
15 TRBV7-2 ASSLYPREKAPDTQY
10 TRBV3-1 ASSQEVSGYT
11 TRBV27 ASSLSWMKTQY
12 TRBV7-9 ASSTERITGELF
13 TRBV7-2 ASSSLLAGGDTQY
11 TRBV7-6 ASSLYDRYEQY
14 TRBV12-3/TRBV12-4 ASSTGTANSYNEQF
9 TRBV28 ASSLGYEQY
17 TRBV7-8 ASSLFRQGDSLAKNIQY
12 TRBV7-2 ASSLELVSNEQF
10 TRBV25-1 ASSGTKNIQY
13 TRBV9 ASSARLAGSNEQF
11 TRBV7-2 ASSWTSEDTQY
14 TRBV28 ASSPTGRPGANVLT
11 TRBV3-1 ASSSGTLDEQY
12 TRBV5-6 ASSLVKAKNIQY
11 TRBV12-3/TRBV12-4 ASSPLVSYEQY
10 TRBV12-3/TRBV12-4 ASTLRGHTQY
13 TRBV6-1 ASSESWTGSYGYT
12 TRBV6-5 ASRVTESADEQF
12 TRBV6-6 ASTYGEEFYGYT
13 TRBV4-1 ASSQAGTANEKLF
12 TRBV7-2 ASSLAGVGETQY
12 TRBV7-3 ASSMISGTDTQY